Following are 6 T cell receptor beta chains from one sample sequenced in a study of OX40 agonist ivuxolimab in advanced cancers. Assay: immunoSEQ multiplex PCR; the TCRdb copy retains only in-frame clones and omits some. The sample carries roughly 48,000 clones, roughly 82% recorded once. The sample here was CD4+ or CD8+ T cells sorted from blood, taken in a trial of the OX40 agonist ivuxolimab. The receptors stem from an adult with an advanced solid tumor such as melanoma, head and neck, liver or kidney cancer.

The rearrangement uses TRBV9 and TRBJ2-3, with a possible D match to TRBD2 (7 bases). The germline V gene has CDR1 SGDLS and CDR2 YYNGEE. The CDR3 is 17 amino acids. V lost 4 bases and J lost 2, with 20 bases in between. The CDR3 reads CASSSSLRGANTDTQYF. CDR3 nucleotide sequence: TGTGCCAGCAGCTCGTCCCTACGGGGGGCCAACACAGATACGCAGTATTTT. The full variable domain, rest sourced from reference TRBV9 and TRBJ2-3, is DSGVTQTPKHLITATGQRVTLRCSPRSGDLSVYWYQQSLDQGLQFLIQYYNGEERAKGNILERFSAQQFPDLHSELNLSSLELGDSALYFCASSSSLRGANTDTQYFGPGTRLTVL.

The rearrangement links TRBV30 to TRBJ1-4, with TRBD1 as a possible D gene (6 bases). The length of the CDR3 is 13 residues. Per germline, CDR1 GTSNPN and CDR2 SVGIG (reference sequence). The V end was cut by 4 bases, the J end by 10 bases, with 16 bases between. CDR3 nucleotides: TGTGCCTGGACTCCTGGGAGGGGGGGAAAACTGTTTTTT. Translated: CAWTPGRGGKLFF.

This chain uses TRBV7-9 with TRBJ1-5, with unresolved D. This CDR3 is 14 amino acids long. Germline V lookup: CDR1 SEHNR, CDR2 FQNEAQ (reference sequence). Trimming shortened V by 0 bases and J by 4 bases, and 7 bases separated the two germline ends. The CDR3 DNA is TGTGCCAGCAGCTTAGCGTTGGGGAATCAGCCCCAGCATTTT. This encodes CASSLALGNQPQHF.

V gene TRBV7-9 combines with J gene TRBJ2-1, with D perhaps matching TRBD1 (5 bases). The germline V gene has CDR1 SEHNR and CDR2 FQNEAQ (reference sequence). CDR3 length equals 17 residues. The ends were cut back, 0 bases at V and 2 bases at J, with 14 bases in the middle. The CDR3 bases are TGTGCCAGCAGCTTAGCCCGCCGACAGAAACCCTACAATGAGCAGTTCTTC. It encodes CASSLARRQKPYNEQFF. Full variable domain (rest looked up from reference TRBV7-9 and TRBJ2-1): DTGVSQNPRHKITKRGQNVTFRCDPISEHNRLYWYRQTLGQGPEFLTYFQNEAQLEKSRLLSDRFSAERPKGSFSTLEIQRTEQGDSAMYLCASSLARRQKPYNEQFFGPGTRLTVL.

The V gene is TRBV10-2, the J gene TRBJ1-1; 8 nucleotides align to TRBD1. Unmatched junction bases numbered 9, after V lost 6 bases and J lost 6 bases. The CDR3 is 14 amino acids. Germline lookup yields CDR1 WSHSY and CDR2 SAAADI. CDR3 coding DNA: TGCGCCAGCAGCACAGGGGGATCGAGCTCTGAAGCTTTCTTT. As protein: CASSTGGSSSEAFF.

This clone was recorded once. This chain connects TRBV11-2 to TRBJ2-7; 8 nucleotides align to TRBD1. Germline V gene data show CDR1 as SGHAT and CDR2 as FQNNGV. The CDR3 runs 15 residues. V shed 1 base and J 4 bases; nucleotides not matched to a gene: 6. CDR3 coding DNA: TGTGCCAGCAGCTTAGCGGGCCAGGGGGCTTACGAGCAGTACTTC. It translates to CASSLAGQGAYEQYF.